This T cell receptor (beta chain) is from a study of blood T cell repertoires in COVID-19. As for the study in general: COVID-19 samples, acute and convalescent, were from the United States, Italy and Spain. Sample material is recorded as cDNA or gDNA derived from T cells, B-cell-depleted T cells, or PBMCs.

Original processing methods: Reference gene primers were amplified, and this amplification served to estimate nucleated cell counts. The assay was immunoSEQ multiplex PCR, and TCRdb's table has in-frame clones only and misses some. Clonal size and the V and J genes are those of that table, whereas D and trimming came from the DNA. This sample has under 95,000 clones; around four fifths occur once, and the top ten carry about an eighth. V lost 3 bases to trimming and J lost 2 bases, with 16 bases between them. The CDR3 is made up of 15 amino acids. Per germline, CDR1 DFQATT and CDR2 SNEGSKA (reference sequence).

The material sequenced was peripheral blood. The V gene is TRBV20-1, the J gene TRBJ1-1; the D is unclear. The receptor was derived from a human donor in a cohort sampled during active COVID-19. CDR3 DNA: TGCAGTGCTAGTTCCTTTCAGGAATTAAACACTGAAGCTTTCTTT. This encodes CSASSFQELNTEAFF.